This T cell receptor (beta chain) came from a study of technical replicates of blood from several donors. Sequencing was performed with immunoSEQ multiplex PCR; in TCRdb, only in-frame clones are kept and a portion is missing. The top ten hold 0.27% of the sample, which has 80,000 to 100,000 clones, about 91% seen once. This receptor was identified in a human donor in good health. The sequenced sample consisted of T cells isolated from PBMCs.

CDR3 loop: CASSFWTPDIQPQHF. DNA for the CDR3: TGTGCCAGCAGTTTTTGGACACCAGATATTCAGCCCCAGCATTTT. The chain links TRBV28 to TRBJ1-5; D possibly corresponds to TRBD1 (5 bases). This CDR3 has 15 residues. V lost 3 bases, J lost 6 bases, and 15 bases lay in between. From germline, CDR1 is MDHEN and CDR2 SYDVKM.